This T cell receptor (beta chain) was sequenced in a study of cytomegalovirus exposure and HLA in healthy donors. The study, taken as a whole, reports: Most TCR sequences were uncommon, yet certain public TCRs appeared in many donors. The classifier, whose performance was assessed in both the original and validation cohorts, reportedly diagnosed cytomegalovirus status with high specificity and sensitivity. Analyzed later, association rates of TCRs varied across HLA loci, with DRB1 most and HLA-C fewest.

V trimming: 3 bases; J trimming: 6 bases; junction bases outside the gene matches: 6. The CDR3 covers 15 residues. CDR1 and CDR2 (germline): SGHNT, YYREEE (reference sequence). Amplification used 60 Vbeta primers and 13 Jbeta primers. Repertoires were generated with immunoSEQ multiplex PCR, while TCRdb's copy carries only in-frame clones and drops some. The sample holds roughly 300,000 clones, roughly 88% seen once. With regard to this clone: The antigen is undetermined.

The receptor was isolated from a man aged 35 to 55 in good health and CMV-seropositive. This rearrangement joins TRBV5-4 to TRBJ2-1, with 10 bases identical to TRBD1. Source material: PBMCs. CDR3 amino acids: CASSSRDRGANEQFF. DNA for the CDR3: TGTGCCAGCAGCTCCCGGGACAGGGGAGCCAATGAGCAGTTCTTC.